This TCR beta chain was observed in a study of patients and donors after allogeneic stem cell transplantation. CDR3 length: 15 amino acids. V gave up 7 bases and J gave up 3 bases, with 18 bases separating them. By proportion, this clonotype is medium-sized (0.01 to 0.1%). Using its own MiXCR run on the RT-PCR reads, TCRdb lists one record per CDR3 protein. The repertoire holds a few hundred thousand distinct CDR3 sequences, with 38% as singletons. The rearrangement joins TRBV12-3 or TRBV12-4 to TRBJ1-2, with D possibly matching TRBD1 (5 bases). Sequenced sample: blood, either unsorted or a sorted T cell fraction (not recorded which). This TCR was recovered from a human donor who was either an allogeneic HSCT recipient or a stem cell or donor lymphocyte infusion donor (not recorded which). It is not recorded whose cells these are; they may come from a transplant donor. This CDR3 reads CASTSGGLRDYGYTF. CDR3 coding DNA: TGTGCCAGCACCTCGGGGGGTTTGAGGGACTATGGCTACACCTTC.